This TCR beta chain came from a study of blood T cell repertoires in COVID-19. TCRdb keeps only in-frame clones here, not all; method: immunoSEQ multiplex PCR. The sample consists of about 20,000 clones, approximately 80% of them appearing once. This clone was observed once. The CDR3 length is 12 residues. Trimming cost V 5 bases and J 12 bases; bases outside gene matches: 3. The material sequenced was peripheral blood. The clonotype was recovered from an elderly man with active or convalescent COVID-19. The gene calls are TRBV12-3 or TRBV12-4 and TRBJ2-7, with 14 bases lining up with TRBD2. The CDR3 loop is CASSETSGRAYF. The CDR3 DNA sequence: TGTGCCAGCAGTGAGACTAGCGGGAGGGCGTACTTC.